Shown below are 21 T cell receptor beta chains from a single sample sequenced in a study of blood T cell repertoires in COVID-19. The table came from immunoSEQ multiplex PCR; TCRdb's copy has only in-frame clones and leaves some out. This sample has some 160,000 clones, with around 85% found just once. The sample consisted of peripheral blood. The receptors shown here come from a woman aged 70-85 years with acute or convalescent COVID-19.

This clone was detected only once. The chain employs TRBV27 and TRBJ1-1, with a tentative D call TRBD1 (6 bases). Per the germline V gene, CDR1 is MNHEY and CDR2 is SMNVEV (reference sequence). The CDR3 spans 15 residues. Trimming shortened V by 3 bases and J by 3 bases, and 14 bases separated the two germline ends. CDR3 loop: CASSLEGGVYTEAFF. DNA of the CDR3: TGTGCCAGCAGTTTGGAGGGGGGGGTTTACACTGAAGCTTTCTTT.

V and J are TRBV6-2 or TRBV6-3 and TRBJ2-7; TRBD2 might be the D (5 bases). V was trimmed by 5 bases and J by 7 bases, leaving 12 bases between them. The CDR3 contains 12 residues. The germline V gene has CDR1 MNHEY and CDR2 SVGEGT. This chain's CDR3 is CASSLYSGEQYF. Here the CDR3 DNA reads TGTGCCAGCAGTCTGTATTCGGGGGAGCAGTACTTC.

The chain recombines TRBV24-1 with TRBJ2-2; D is uncertain. The CDR3 is 17 amino acids. Per germline, CDR1 KGHDR and CDR2 SFDVKD. V was pared by 6 bases and J by 2 bases, with 18 bases between. CDR3 bases: TGTGCCACCAGTACCACAGTCCGTCCCGGAAACACCGGGGAGCTGTTTTTT. Its translation: CATSTTVRPGNTGELFF.

This chain links TRBV19 with TRBJ1-1; tentatively, D is TRBD1 (6 bases). The CDR3 runs to 14 residues. CDR1 LNHDA and CDR2 SQIVND come from the germline V gene (reference sequence). Trimming shortened V by 3 bases and J by 5 bases, and 13 bases separated the two germline ends. The CDR3 here is CASSILGQSTEAFF. CDR3 DNA: TGTGCCAGTAGTATTCTCGGACAGTCTACTGAAGCTTTCTTT.

The V gene is TRBV4-2, the J gene TRBJ2-1; 8 bases line up with TRBD2. Germline CDR1 LGHNA, CDR2 YNFKEQ. V lost 0 bases, J lost 0 bases, and 1 base stayed unmatched. The CDR3 has 16 residues. The CDR3 region is CASSQELAASYNEQFF. The CDR3 bases are TGTGCCAGCAGCCAAGAACTAGCGGCCTCCTACAATGAGCAGTTCTTC.

The chain carries TRBV4-3 and TRBJ2-7; D gene unclear. This CDR3 is built from 11 residues. CDR1 and CDR2 from the germline V gene are LGHNA and YSLEER. V lost 4 bases and J lost 4, with 5 bases in between. Written as DNA, the CDR3 is TGCGCCAGCAGCCTTCATTACGAGCAGTACTTC. It encodes CASSLHYEQYF.

This clone has only one observation. This rearrangement joins TRBV2 to TRBJ2-7, with D possibly being TRBD1 (6 bases). The CDR3 is 12 residues long. From germline, CDR1 is SNHLY and CDR2 FYNNEI. Trimming pared 8 bases from V and 3 bases from J, leaving 11 bases between. CDR3 sequence reads: CASQGRYYEQYF. CDR3 bases: TGTGCCAGCCAGGGGCGTTACTACGAGCAGTACTTC.

The gene calls are TRBV7-8 and TRBJ2-3; 7 bases agree with TRBD2. Per germline, CDR1 SGHVS and CDR2 FQNEAQ. The CDR3 runs to 16 residues. Trimming cost V 7 bases and J 1 base; bases outside gene matches: 11. This CDR3 reads CASTQRRGGGTDTQYF. CDR3 nucleotide sequence: TGTGCCAGCACCCAGCGGCGGGGAGGGGGCACAGATACGCAGTATTTT.

The genes are TRBV12-3 or TRBV12-4 and TRBJ1-6; TRBD1 matches at 7 bases. This CDR3 region has 13 residues. With V trimmed by 5 bases and J by 14 bases, 9 bases remained unmatched. The CDR3: CASSPRQGRSLHF. The DNA of the CDR3 is TGTGCCAGCAGTCCAAGACAGGGCCGGTCCCTCCACTTT.

The genes are TRBV30 and TRBJ1-2; D gene uncertain. Germline V gives CDR1 GTSNPN, CDR2 SVGIG (reference sequence). V lost 1 base, J lost 4 bases, and 13 bases lay in between. CDR3 length: 14 amino acids. Here the CDR3 reads CAWSAHGAGYGYTF. The CDR3 bases are TGTGCCTGGAGTGCCCACGGCGCGGGCTATGGCTACACCTTC.

A single count supports this clone. The rearrangement uses TRBV2 and TRBJ2-2; weak D call: TRBD1 (5 bases). Germline V gene data show CDR1 as SNHLY and CDR2 as FYNNEI. The germline V and J ends were trimmed by 4 bases and 4 bases, with 10 bases remaining between them. There are 14 residues in the CDR3. The CDR3 here is CASSAQGLTGELFF. DNA for the CDR3: TGTGCCAGCAGTGCCCAGGGCCTCACCGGGGAGCTGTTTTTT.

The chain is built from TRBV3-1 (or the pseudogene TRBV3-2) and TRBJ1-2, with TRBD1 matching over 8 bases. V was clipped by 1 base and J by 8 bases; unmatched bases: 9. In germline, CDR1 is LGHDT, CDR2 YNNKEL (reference sequence). There are 15 residues in the CDR3. CDR3 sequence (DNA): TGTGCCAGCAGCCAAGCGCTTTTCGGACAGGGAGGCTACACCTTC. This translates into CASSQALFGQGGYTF.

The chain joins TRBV6-1 to TRBJ2-5, with 7 positions matching TRBD1. Losses at the gene ends were 2 bases for V and 4 bases for J; bases not matched to a gene: 10. This CDR3 spans 16 amino acids. Per germline, CDR1 MNHNS and CDR2 SASEGT. CDR3 DNA: TGTGCCAGCAGTGAATTTAACAGGGGCCTCCGAGAGACCCAGTACTTC. Translated, it gives CASSEFNRGLRETQYF.

This chain joins TRBV5-1 and TRBJ2-5, with a possible D match to TRBD2 (6 bases). The CDR3 covers 15 residues. Germline CDR1 reads SGHRS; CDR2 reads YFSETQ. The V and J ends lost 0 bases and 4 bases respectively, with 13 bases between them. The CDR3: CASSLAQPEGETQYF. The DNA of the CDR3 is TGCGCCAGCAGCTTGGCCCAACCGGAGGGAGAGACCCAGTACTTC.

The rearrangement uses TRBV10-3 and TRBJ2-2, with a tentative D call TRBD2 (6 bases). The V and J ends lost 8 bases and 6 bases respectively, with 19 bases between them. This CDR3 has 15 amino acids. Germline CDR1 reads ENHRY; CDR2 reads SYGVKD. As DNA, the CDR3 is TGTGCCATCTCTCAGAATAATGGAGGGCCCGGGGAGCTGTTTTTT. Residues: CAISQNNGGPGELFF.

V usage is TRBV9 and J usage is TRBJ2-2; D gene ambiguous. The length of the CDR3 is 15 residues. Trimming stripped 0 bases from V and 4 bases from J, with 10 bases between. Germline CDR1 and CDR2: SGDLS and YYNGEE. DNA of the CDR3: TGTGCCAGCAGCGTAGGACCTGCAGGCACCGGGGAGCTGTTTTTT. Translation: CASSVGPAGTGELFF.

This chain connects TRBV7-2 to TRBJ1-2; a weak D match, TRBD1 (6 bases). The CDR3 is 17 amino acids. V lost 4 bases, J lost 2 bases, and 20 bases lay in between. CDR1 and CDR2 from the germline V gene are SGHTA and FQGNSA. CDR3 coding DNA: TGTGCCAGCAGCTCGCAGGATCAGGGGAGATCCAACTATGGCTACACCTTC. Its protein is CASSSQDQGRSNYGYTF.

In this sample, this clone turned up once. The chain has TRBV7-9 and TRBJ1-4; 7 nucleotides match TRBD1. The length of the CDR3 is 15 residues. The ends lost 6 bases at V and 7 bases at J; junction bases unmatched: 11. Germline V gives CDR1 SEHNR, CDR2 FQNEAQ (reference sequence). The CDR3 sequence is CASRTDRVEGEKLFF. For the CDR3, the DNA is TGTGCCAGCAGAACCGACAGGGTCGAGGGTGAAAAACTGTTTTTT.

V gene TRBV19 combines with J gene TRBJ1-5, with TRBD1 identical over 7 bases. The V and J ends lost 6 bases and 7 bases, in that order; junction bases with no gene match: 6. CDR3 length: 13 amino acids. Per the germline V gene, CDR1 is LNHDA and CDR2 is SQIVND (reference sequence). The CDR3 DNA reads TGTGCCAGTAGCAGGGGGTCGAGACAGCCCCAGCATTTT. It yields the protein CASSRGSRQPQHF.

The rearrangement joins TRBV5-4 to TRBJ1-5, with a tentative D call TRBD1 (5 bases). CDR1 and CDR2 (germline): SGHNT, YYREEE (reference sequence). The CDR3 totals 13 residues. The V and J ends lost 0 bases and 7 bases respectively, with 8 bases between them. This chain's CDR3 is CASSLGQSQPQHF. The CDR3 DNA is TGTGCCAGCAGCTTGGGACAGAGCCAGCCCCAGCATTTT. Full variable domain (missing parts from reference TRBV5-4 and TRBJ1-5): ETGVTQSPTHLIKTRGQQVTLRCSSQSGHNTVSWYQQALGQGPQFIFQYYREEENGRGNFPPRFSGLQFPNYSSELNVNALELDDSALYLCASSLGQSQPQHFGDGTRLSIL.

The rearrangement uses TRBV6-6 and TRBJ2-5; TRBD1 matches 8 bases. Trimming took 6 bases from V and 3 from J; bases not matched to a gene: 0. The CDR3 length is 12 residues. CDR1 MNHNY and CDR2 SVGAGI come from the germline V gene (reference sequence). CDR3 sequence (DNA): TGTGCCAGCAGGACAGGGGAAGAGACCCAGTACTTC. The encoded protein is CASRTGEETQYF.